This note documents a single TCR beta chain sequence. The protocol was immunoSEQ multiplex PCR, while the TCRdb copy is restricted to in-frame clones and leaves out a portion. The data show around 320,000 clones, around nine tenths seen once. The CDR3 covers 14 residues. V was trimmed by 6 bases and J by 2 bases, leaving 11 bases between them. From germline, CDR1 is LNHDA and CDR2 SQIVND (reference sequence). This entry comes from a study of blood T cell repertoires in COVID-19. The sample consisted of PBMCs or T cells enriched from blood (not recorded which). J is TRBJ1-5 and V is TRBV19, with D perhaps TRBD1 (5 bases). The origin of this receptor is a woman in her 50s who had been exposed to COVID-19. CDR3 bases: TGTGCCAGTAGGCTCCAGGGCGGCAATCAGCCCCAGCATTTT. Translated, it gives CASRLQGGNQPQHF.